Following are 31 T cell receptor beta chains from one sample sequenced in a study of early T cells in non-severe SARS-CoV-2 infection. MiXCR, applied by TCRdb to the 5' RACE reads, yields one record per CDR3 protein. The table records around 57,000 distinct CDR3 sequences, 9.5% to 13% of them present only once. The sequenced material came from whole blood. The receptor source for this set is an adult who was a healthcare worker with PCR-confirmed SARS-CoV-2 infection or an uninfected control (not recorded which).

This clonotype was observed many times. The genes are TRBV7-9 and TRBJ2-5, with 7 bases fitting TRBD1. Per the germline V gene, CDR1 is SEHNR and CDR2 is FQNEAQ (reference sequence). The V segment lost 7 bases and the J segment 0 bases; nucleotides outside the gene matches: 8. The CDR3 spans 15 residues. The CDR3: CASNDQDRNQETQYF. Here the CDR3 DNA reads TGTGCCAGCAACGACCAGGACAGGAACCAAGAGACCCAGTACTTC.

The V and J genes are TRBV7-8 and TRBJ2-5; no clear D gene. Deletions cut 5 bases from V and 7 bases from J, with 8 bases between. The CDR3 loop spans 11 amino acids. Per germline, CDR1 SGHVS and CDR2 FQNEAQ. CDR3 region: CASSAVGTQYF. The DNA of the CDR3 is TGTGCCAGCAGCGCCGTGGGGACCCAGTACTTC. Complete variable domain (other parts from reference TRBV7-8 and TRBJ2-5): GAGVSQSPRYKVAKRGQDVALRCDPISGHVSLFWYQQALGQGPEFLTYFQNEAQLDKSGLPSDRFFAERPEGSVSTLKIQRTQQEDSAVYLCASSAVGTQYFGPGTRLLVL.

The rearrangement links TRBV6-5 to TRBJ2-5; D may correspond to TRBD1 or TRBD2 (5 bases each). V lost 7 bases and J 4 bases, leaving 16 bases between the germline ends. The germline V gene has CDR1 MNHEY and CDR2 SVGAGI. This CDR3 region has 14 residues. CDR3 sequence: CASTLMGVGETQYF. The CDR3 DNA reads as TGTGCCAGCACTCTAATGGGGGTGGGAGAGACCCAGTACTTC.

This clonotype was counted a single time. The rearrangement links TRBV6-4 to TRBJ2-3; 7 bases map to TRBD2. The V segment lost 8 bases and the J segment 7 bases; nucleotides outside the gene matches: 6. This CDR3 is 12 amino acids long. From germline, CDR1 is MRHNA and CDR2 SNTAGT. The CDR3 here is CASGGEGNTQYF. CDR3 DNA sequence: TGTGCCAGCGGGGGGGAAGGTAATACGCAGTATTTT.

This clonotype showed up many times. This chain joins TRBV5-1 and TRBJ2-2; possibly TRBD1 for D (5 bases). With 2 bases removed from V and 0 bases from J, the gap between germline ends came to 8 bases. This CDR3 is 15 amino acids long. The germline gives CDR1 SGHRS, CDR2 YFSETQ. The DNA for the CDR3 is TGCGCCAGCAGCTTAAAGGGGACGAACACCGGGGAGCTGTTTTTT. Its translation: CASSLKGTNTGELFF.

This clonotype showed up just a few times. The gene calls are TRBV5-8 and TRBJ2-7; 7 bases map to TRBD1. This CDR3 region has 11 residues. From germline, CDR1 is SGHTS and CDR2 YDEGEE. Losses at the gene ends were 4 bases for V and 12 bases for J; bases not matched to a gene: 7. CDR3: CASSARDSGYF. The CDR3 DNA is TGTGCCAGCAGCGCCCGGGACAGCGGGTACTTC.

This clonotype has a count of ten or more. The chain recombines TRBV6-5 with TRBJ2-3; weak D call: TRBD1 (5 bases). CDR3 size: 14 residues. In germline, CDR1 is MNHEY, CDR2 SVGAGI. V was trimmed by 5 bases and J by 2 bases, leaving 11 bases between them. The CDR3 DNA reads TGTGCCAGCAGTAGGTCAGGGTCCACAGATACGCAGTATTTT. This codes for CASSRSGSTDTQYF.

This clonotype was detected only a few times. This chain links TRBV20-1 with TRBJ2-7, with 7 bases lining up with TRBD1. The germline V gene encodes CDR1 DFQATT and CDR2 SNEGSKA (reference sequence). Losses at the gene ends were 5 bases for V and 5 bases for J; bases not matched to a gene: 9. CDR3 length: 13 amino acids. CDR3 DNA: TGCAGTGCTCCAATGACAGGGATCCACGAGCAGTACTTC. It codes for CSAPMTGIHEQYF.

J is TRBJ1-1 and V is TRBV20-1; D uncertain. The CDR3 spans 10 residues. CDR1 DFQATT and CDR2 SNEGSKA come from the germline V gene (reference sequence). V shed 6 bases and J shed 11 bases, with 13 bases lying between them. CDR3 in DNA: TGCAGTGCAGACTGGGATGGGGCTTTCTTT. Its protein is CSADWDGAFF.

There are a few counts of this clonotype. This sequence joins TRBV18 and TRBJ2-1, with 8 bases lining up with TRBD1. CDR3 length equals 15 residues. Germline V lookup: CDR1 KGHSH, CDR2 LQKENI. The V gene end was trimmed by 3 bases and the J gene end by 4 bases; junction bases not matched to a gene: 5. In DNA form, the CDR3 reads TGTGCCAGCTCACCCCCGGACAGGGTTTACAATGAGCAGTTCTTC. Translation: CASSPPDRVYNEQFF.

The CDR3 sequence: CASSLRGGIQETQYF. The CDR3 DNA reads as TGTGCCAGCAGCTTACGCGGGGGGATCCAAGAGACCCAGTACTTC. The gene calls are TRBV7-2 and TRBJ2-5, with TRBD2 matching 8 bases. Germline CDR1 reads SGHTA; CDR2 reads FQGNSA. Trimming took 2 bases from V and 1 from J; bases not matched to a gene: 3. This CDR3 region has 15 residues.

The V and J genes are TRBV7-2 and TRBJ2-3, with 9 bases fitting TRBD2. There are 15 residues in the CDR3. After removal of 5 bases from V and 4 bases from J, the junction contained 7 bases not matched to a gene. Germline V CDR1 and CDR2: SGHTA, FQGNSA. The CDR3 loop is CASSPVAGAADTQYF. CDR3 in DNA: TGTGCCAGCAGCCCTGTAGCGGGAGCAGCAGATACGCAGTATTTT.

V and J are TRBV7-2 and TRBJ2-1; 8 positions agree with TRBD1. Looked up from germline, CDR1 is SGHTA and CDR2 is FQGNSA. V shed 6 bases, J shed 6 bases, and the junction held 7 bases outside the gene matches. The CDR3 consists of 14 residues. CDR3 in amino acids: CASSYGQGGNEQFF. The CDR3 DNA reads TGTGCCAGCAGTTACGGACAGGGTGGCAATGAGCAGTTCTTC.

This clonotype was counted at least ten times. V gene TRBV5-1 combines with J gene TRBJ2-3; D is uncertain. With 2 bases removed from V and 0 bases from J, the gap between germline ends came to 10 bases. There are 15 residues in the CDR3. Germline V gene data show CDR1 as SGHRS and CDR2 as YFSETQ. The CDR3 DNA reads as TGCGCCAGCAGCTTACAGAGACCGAGCACAGATACGCAGTATTTT. Protein sequence: CASSLQRPSTDTQYF.

On this clonotype: Germline and junction disagree at one end, which may indicate a read error. V is TRBV10-2 and J is TRBJ1-1; D is undetermined. Germline CDR1 and CDR2: WSHSY and SAAADI. The CDR3 length is 12 residues. CDR3: CASGALYPEAFF. In nucleotides, the CDR3 is TGCGCCAGCGGAGCCCTGTACCCTGAGGCTTTCTTT.

This clonotype was detected a few times. The chain links TRBV20-1 to TRBJ2-5; D gene ambiguous. Germline CDR1 reads DFQATT; CDR2 reads SNEGSKA (reference sequence). V lost 3 bases and J lost 1, with 9 bases in between. CDR3 length: 13 residues. The CDR3 coding sequence is TGCAGTGCTAGGAACCCCTCCCAAGAGACCCAGTACTTC. It specifies CSARNPSQETQYF.

The table lists this clonotype with a few counts. The chain's CDR3 is CSFNRAATGELFF. In DNA, the CDR3 is TGCAGCTTTAACAGGGCAGCCACCGGGGAGCTGTTTTTT. The V gene is TRBV29-1, the J gene TRBJ2-2; TRBD1 is a possible D gene (6 bases). With 8 bases removed from V and 4 bases from J, the gap between germline ends came to 14 bases. Germline values: CDR1 SQVTM, CDR2 ANQGSEA. The CDR3 runs 13 residues.

This clonotype has only a few counts. The V gene is TRBV7-9, the J gene TRBJ1-1; D ambiguous. In germline, CDR1 is SEHNR, CDR2 FQNEAQ (reference sequence). This CDR3 is 14 amino acids long. V lost 0 bases and J lost 2, with 7 bases in between. CDR3 amino acids: CASSLAVVNTEAFF. The CDR3 coding sequence is TGTGCCAGCAGCTTAGCGGTAGTAAACACTGAAGCTTTCTTT.

This clonotype came up many times. J is TRBJ1-2 and V is TRBV29-1; D is perhaps TRBD1 (5 bases). Germline loops: CDR1 SQVTM, CDR2 ANQGSEA. This CDR3 spans 13 amino acids. Trimming shortened V by 3 bases and J by 8 bases, and 16 bases separated the two germline ends. The CDR3 sequence is CSVERDRTAGYTF. The DNA for the CDR3 is TGCAGCGTTGAGAGAGACAGAACCGCCGGCTACACCTTC.

This clonotype occurred a few times. CDR3 amino acids: CASRSDRTTEAFF. The CDR3 DNA reads TGTGCCAGCAGATCCGACAGGACCACTGAAGCTTTCTTT. The J gene is TRBJ1-1, the V gene TRBV6-1; D perhaps matches TRBD1 (6 bases). The V end lost 6 bases, the J end lost 4 bases, and 12 bases lay between the germline ends. Germline values: CDR1 MNHNS, CDR2 SASEGT. This CDR3 has 13 residues.

About this clonotype itself: A much more abundant neighbour one base away suggests this may be a read error. This chain links TRBV7-8 with TRBJ1-5, with D tentatively TRBD1 (5 bases). Trimming stripped 1 base from V and 5 bases from J, with 15 bases between. Germline V gives CDR1 SGHVS, CDR2 FQNEAQ. CDR3 length equals 16 residues. This chain's CDR3 is CASSLVRDRRDQPQHF. The CDR3 coding sequence is TGTGCCAGCAGCTTAGTAAGGGACCGTCGGGATCAGCCCCAGCATTTT. Combining the CDR3 with reference TRBV7-8 and TRBJ1-5 gives the whole variable domain GAGVSQSPRYKVAKRGQDVALRCDPISGHVSLFWYQQALGQGPEFLTYFQNEAQLDKSGLPSDRFFAERPEGSVSTLKIQRTQQEDSAVYLCASSLVRDRRDQPQHFGDGTRLSIL.

This clonotype was found many times. The gene calls are TRBV7-9 and TRBJ2-6, with D unresolved. Germline values: CDR1 SEHNR, CDR2 FQNEAQ (reference sequence). The CDR3 covers 15 residues. Trimming took 6 bases from V and 0 from J, leaving 9 bases between them. The CDR3, as DNA: TGTGCCAGCAGTCATCTCCTCTCTGGGGCCAACGTCCTGACTTTC. Its translation is CASSHLLSGANVLTF.

This clonotype occurred many times. The chain recombines TRBV12-3 or TRBV12-4 with TRBJ1-1; maybe TRBD1 (5 bases). Trimming cost V 7 bases and J 1 base, with 13 bases left between them. This CDR3 is built from 14 residues. CDR3 residues: CASKTDIPNTEAFF. The CDR3 nucleotides read TGTGCCAGCAAAACGGACATCCCGAACACTGAAGCTTTCTTT.

This clonotype has just a few counts. The V gene is TRBV4-1, the J gene TRBJ2-1; TRBD1 might be the D (6 bases). CDR1 MGHRA and CDR2 YSYEKL come from the germline V gene. The CDR3 covers 15 residues. The germline V and J ends were trimmed by 2 bases and 9 bases, with 17 bases remaining between them. In DNA form, the CDR3 reads TGCGCCAGCAGCCAACCAAGACAGGAACGAGGTGAGCAGTTCTTC. This sequence encodes CASSQPRQERGEQFF.

This clonotype was seen more than once but under ten times. The chain recombines TRBV20-1 with TRBJ2-3; the D is unclear. V lost 3 bases to trimming and J lost 0 bases, with 10 bases between them. The germline CDR1 and CDR2 sequences are DFQATT and SNEGSKA (reference sequence). The CDR3 loop spans 14 amino acids. The CDR3 loop is CSARWISSTDTQYF. The CDR3 DNA is TGCAGTGCTAGGTGGATTTCCAGCACAGATACGCAGTATTTT.

This clonotype came up many times. The chain is built from TRBV10-3 and TRBJ1-1; D gene ambiguous. CDR1 and CDR2 (germline): ENHRY, SYGVKD. Deletions cut 0 bases from V and 4 bases from J, with 9 bases between. This CDR3 contains 14 residues. In DNA form, the CDR3 reads TGTGCCATCAGTGAGTCTGTGGGGTCCACTGAAGCTTTCTTT. Translation: CAISESVGSTEAFF.

This clonotype was seen many times. The chain has TRBV12-2 and TRBJ2-7; the table's D gene call, TRBD2, was not cross checked with the DNA. TRBV12-2 constitutes a pseudogene. The CDR3 loop spans 15 amino acids. The CDR3 protein is CASRLGGLARYEQYF. In DNA, the CDR3 is TGTGCAAGTCGCTTAGGTGGACTAGCGCGCTACGAGCAGTACTTC.

In regard to this clonotype: No conserved phenylalanine or tryptophan ends this CDR3, so it is likely a read error. This chain links TRBV5-1 with TRBJ2-5; no clear D gene. The CDR3 runs 11 residues. From germline, CDR1 is SGHRS and CDR2 YFSETQ. Trimming cost V 4 bases and J 3 bases, with 4 bases left between them. CDR3 protein: CASSGEETQYL. CDR3 DNA sequence: TGCGCCAGCAGCGGAGAAGAGACCCAGTACTTA.

The CDR3 loop reads CASSSPGGFADTQYF. The CDR3 coding sequence is TGTGCCAGCAGCTCGCCGGGAGGGTTTGCAGATACGCAGTATTTT. The V call is TRBV5-6, the J call TRBJ2-3; TRBD2 matches 8 bases. Germline CDR1 SGHDT, CDR2 YYEEEE. The CDR3 sequence is 15 residues long. Unmatched junction bases numbered 7, after V lost 3 bases and J lost 4 bases.

This chain links TRBV2 with TRBJ1-1, with TRBD1 matching 12 bases. The CDR3 totals 16 residues. Germline V gene sequence: CDR1 SNHLY, CDR2 FYNNEI. After removal of 2 bases from V and 5 bases from J, the junction contained 6 bases not matched to a gene. CDR3 amino acids: CASSEYGTGGGTEAFF. The CDR3, as DNA: TGTGCCAGCAGTGAATACGGGACAGGGGGCGGAACTGAAGCTTTCTTT.

This clonotype occurred many times. The CDR3 spells CASSRVGQGAQETQYF. CDR3 in DNA: TGTGCCAGCAGTAGGGTGGGACAGGGGGCCCAAGAGACCCAGTACTTC. The genes are TRBV6-1 and TRBJ2-5; 12 nucleotides align to TRBD1. CDR1 is MNHNS and CDR2 is SASEGT in the germline V gene. J was trimmed by 1 base and V by 5 bases; bases with no gene match: 5. This CDR3 spans 16 amino acids.